The clone carrying this T cell receptor beta chain was counted once. Its antigen is not known. TCRdb's copy holds only in-frame clones and misses some; the assay was immunoSEQ multiplex PCR. The table lists about 7,000 clones, over 60% of them singletons. The record originates from a study of chemoradiotherapy in HPV16-positive cancers. Overall study findings and caveats: During treatment, candidate HPV-specific clones and E7-related motifs expanded in tumor. The functional HPV-specific definition rests on just a couple of HPV16-positive patients.

This receptor was identified in a human donor with HPV-associated anogenital cancer. Specimen collection occurred from a patient who underwent chemoradiotherapy.

CDR3 in DNA: TGTGCCAGCAGCCAAGATCGGGCAGAGGGGGGTCGTGAAGCTTTCTTT. Translation gives CASSQDRAEGGREAFF. The genes are TRBV4-2 and TRBJ1-1; weak D call: TRBD1 (6 bases). There are 16 residues in the CDR3. V was pared by 0 bases and J by 7 bases, with 18 bases between. The V gene's germline CDR1 is LGHNA and CDR2 YNFKEQ.